This entry lists 25 T cell receptor beta chains sequenced from one sample in a study of human T cells and chemical hapten exposure. Time point in this sample: patch test 1, 2 weeks after DPC sensitization. As to treatment: therapeutic diphenylcyclopropenone sensitization with weekly scalp DPC. TCRdb re-derived calls from the RACE reads in MiXCR, one entry per CDR3 protein. This table has around 380,000 distinct CDR3 sequences, nearly 5% appearing once. This material consisted of whole blood, taken in connection with sensitization to the hapten diphenylcyclopropenone (DPC). The origin of the receptors is a woman between 45 and 60 years old with alopecia areata. Some clones in this sample may be carry-over from other donors' samples.

On this clonotype itself: A much larger clone is a single base away; this may be a read error. This chain connects TRBV4-1 to TRBJ1-2, with D perhaps TRBD1 (6 bases). V shed 0 bases and J shed 3 bases, with 14 bases lying between them. The CDR3 runs 16 residues. CDR1 is MGHRA and CDR2 is YSYEKL in the germline V gene. The CDR3: CASSQDGTGWHYGYTF. The CDR3 DNA is TGCGCCAGCAGCCAAGATGGAACAGGGTGGCACTATGGCTACACCTTC.

This clonotype was found a few times. The CDR3 loop is CASGPTGDADTQYF. The CDR3 coding sequence is TGCGCCAGCGGACCAACGGGAGACGCAGATACGCAGTATTTT. V and J are TRBV10-2 and TRBJ2-3, with D possibly TRBD2 on 6 matching bases. The CDR3 is 14 residues long. CDR1 WSHSY and CDR2 SAAADI come from the germline V gene. Deletions cut 8 bases from V and 4 bases from J, with 16 bases between.

This clonotype was recorded many times. The chain is built from TRBV29-1 and TRBJ1-2, with D possibly matching TRBD1 (5 bases). The CDR3 loop spans 13 amino acids. V gave up 2 bases and J gave up 4 bases, with 11 bases separating them. Germline CDR1 and CDR2: SQVTM and ANQGSEA. CDR3 nucleotides: TGCAGCGTTGAAACCGGGGCCGGCTATGGCTACACCTTC. It specifies CSVETGAGYGYTF.

In this sample, this clonotype turned up many times. V gene TRBV4-3 combines with J gene TRBJ1-1; D may be TRBD1 (6 bases). Per germline, CDR1 LGHNA and CDR2 YSLEER. Trimming stripped 4 bases from V and 12 bases from J, with 18 bases between. The CDR3 totals 13 residues. The CDR3 DNA sequence: TGCGCCAGCAGCCCAACCGGGACACAGGAGTCTTTCTTT. It yields the protein CASSPTGTQESFF.

The table lists this clonotype with many counts. The rearrangement joins TRBV5-1 to TRBJ1-1; D is unresolved. The V gene's germline CDR1 is SGHRS and CDR2 YFSETQ. There are 16 residues in the CDR3. Deletions cut 0 bases from V and 5 bases from J, with 17 bases between. Here the CDR3 DNA reads TGCGCCAGCAGCTTGGATCAGGCGGCTACACTAACTGAAGCTTTCTTT. This gives the protein CASSLDQAATLTEAFF.

The chain has TRBV2 and TRBJ2-3, with 8 bases lining up with TRBD2. Germline V gene data show CDR1 as SNHLY and CDR2 as FYNNEI. There are 15 residues in the CDR3. The V and J ends lost 5 bases and 3 bases, in that order; junction bases with no gene match: 7. Here the CDR3 DNA reads TGTGCCAGCAGTAACGGACTAGCCGGAACAGATACGCAGTATTTT. It translates to CASSNGLAGTDTQYF. The whole variable domain, filled in from reference TRBV2 and TRBJ2-3, reads EPEVTQTPSHQVTQMGQEVILRCVPISNHLYFYWYRQILGQKVEFLVSFYNNEISEKSEIFDDQFSVERPDGSNFTLKIRSTKLEDSAMYFCASSNGLAGTDTQYFGPGTRLTVL.

The rearrangement links TRBV5-1 to TRBJ2-7, with 7 bases aligning to TRBD1. The CDR3 totals 15 residues. The V segment lost 5 bases and the J segment 5 bases; nucleotides outside the gene matches: 13. Germline V lookup: CDR1 SGHRS, CDR2 YFSETQ. CDR3: CASRRGTAILDEQYF. In nucleotides, the CDR3 is TGCGCCAGCAGACGTGGGACAGCTATTCTTGACGAGCAGTACTTC.

This clonotype came up many times. The gene calls are TRBV6-5 and TRBJ1-2, with a weak D call TRBD1 (6 bases). CDR3 length: 14 amino acids. The germline V gene encodes CDR1 MNHEY and CDR2 SVGAGI. Between the trimmed V and J ends, which lost 6 bases and 4 bases, there was a span of 15 bases. The CDR3 DNA reads TGTGCCAGCAGGAGGACAGAGCTACTCTATGGCTACACCTTC. The encoded protein is CASRRTELLYGYTF.

This clonotype was recorded a few times. The chain combines TRBV3-1 with TRBJ2-1; 13 nucleotides line up with TRBD2. V shed 4 bases and J 9 bases; nucleotides not matched to a gene: 9. The germline CDR1 and CDR2 sequences are LGHDT and YNNKEL (reference sequence). The CDR3 runs 16 residues. This CDR3 reads CASSLGTSGAGGEQFF. In nucleotides, the CDR3 is TGTGCCAGCAGCCTCGGGACTAGCGGGGCAGGTGGTGAGCAGTTCTTC.

The chain has TRBV5-4 and TRBJ1-4; perhaps TRBD1 as D (5 bases). CDR1 and CDR2 (germline): SGHNT, YYREEE (reference sequence). The CDR3 length is 14 residues. Deletions cut 4 bases from V and 6 bases from J, with 13 bases between. CDR3 nucleotides: TGTGCCAGCAGCCCTGGGGGTGCGGATGAAAAACTGTTTTTT. Its translation is CASSPGGADEKLFF.

Ten or more counts support this clonotype. This chain uses TRBV7-9 with TRBJ1-6; D gene uncertain. Between the trimmed V and J ends, which lost 5 bases and 8 bases, there was a span of 10 bases. The CDR3 contains 13 residues. From germline, CDR1 is SEHNR and CDR2 FQNEAQ (reference sequence). CDR3 DNA sequence: TGTGCCAGCAGCCTACTGACCGATTCACCCCTCCACTTT. Translated: CASSLLTDSPLHF.

This clonotype has a count of ten or more. The chain is built from TRBV5-1 and TRBJ2-5; tentatively, D is TRBD1 or TRBD2 (5 bases each). This CDR3 region has 15 residues. V lost 4 bases and J lost 2, with 15 bases in between. CDR1 and CDR2 (germline): SGHRS, YFSETQ. The DNA for the CDR3 is TGCGCCAGCAGCATTCCCGGGACGAGGCAAGAGACCCAGTACTTC. Its translation: CASSIPGTRQETQYF.

Only a few counts were recorded for this clonotype. The J gene is TRBJ1-2, the V gene TRBV7-9; TRBD1 agrees at 9 bases. V was clipped by 6 bases and J by 8 bases; unmatched bases: 7. Germline loops: CDR1 SEHNR, CDR2 FQNEAQ (reference sequence). The CDR3 is 13 residues long. CDR3 sequence reads: CASSTTGGAGYTF. CDR3 in DNA: TGTGCCAGCAGTACTACAGGGGGCGCAGGCTACACCTTC.

The chain's CDR3 is CASSQGNGGANYNEQFF. DNA of the CDR3: TGTGCCAGCAGCCAAGGAAACGGGGGGGCGAATTACAATGAGCAGTTCTTC. The V and J genes are TRBV14 and TRBJ2-1, with 8 positions matching TRBD2. The ends lost 1 base at V and 4 bases at J; junction bases unmatched: 9. CDR3 length: 17 amino acids. Germline V gives CDR1 SGHDN, CDR2 FVKESK.

The gene calls are TRBV2 and TRBJ1-4; 8 nucleotides align to TRBD1. The V and J ends lost 6 bases and 2 bases, in that order; junction bases with no gene match: 8. The length of the CDR3 is 16 residues. Germline V lookup: CDR1 SNHLY, CDR2 FYNNEI. CDR3 loop: CASSDRGLATNEKLFF. CDR3 nucleotide sequence: TGTGCCAGCAGCGACAGGGGCTTAGCGACTAATGAAAAACTGTTTTTT.

This clonotype was picked up many times. This chain joins TRBV11-3 and TRBJ2-2; D is ambiguous. This CDR3 spans 15 amino acids. Looked up from germline, CDR1 is SGHNT and CDR2 is YENEEA. V was shortened by 5 bases and J by 0 bases, with 10 bases between the two germline ends. This CDR3 is CASSPGPTNTGELFF. The CDR3 coding sequence is TGTGCCAGCAGCCCTGGACCGACGAACACCGGGGAGCTGTTTTTT.

Many counts were recorded for this clonotype. The chain carries TRBV5-6 and TRBJ2-6, with 10 bases lining up with TRBD1. V lost 1 base to trimming and J lost 2 bases; unmatched junction nucleotides: 6. Germline loops: CDR1 SGHDT, CDR2 YYEEEE. The CDR3 runs 18 residues. In DNA, the CDR3 is TGTGCCAGCAGCTTGCCGGGACAGGGGCGCACTGGGGCCAACGTCCTGACTTTC. It yields the protein CASSLPGQGRTGANVLTF.

This clonotype was detected ten times or more. The chain couples TRBV6-1 to TRBJ2-5; either TRBD1 or TRBD2 may fit D (5 bases each). The CDR3 sequence is 13 residues long. Per the germline V gene, CDR1 is MNHNS and CDR2 is SASEGT. V was trimmed by 2 bases and J by 6 bases, leaving 10 bases between them. As DNA, the CDR3 is TGTGCCAGCAGTGAATCAGGGACGAAGACCCAGTACTTC. Protein sequence: CASSESGTKTQYF.

This clonotype was counted a few times. This chain connects TRBV11-3 to TRBJ1-1; D is uncertain. Germline V gives CDR1 SGHNT, CDR2 YENEEA. CDR3 size: 13 residues. V was shortened by 3 bases and J by 7 bases, with 12 bases between the two germline ends. The CDR3 region is CASSLGMLGEAFF. DNA of the CDR3: TGTGCCAGCAGCTTGGGAATGCTGGGTGAAGCTTTCTTT.

At least ten counts were recorded for this clonotype. The chain combines TRBV5-1 with TRBJ2-3; TRBD2 matches 10 bases. This CDR3 is 19 amino acids long. V lost 3 bases to trimming and J lost 4 bases; unmatched junction nucleotides: 17. Germline V lookup: CDR1 SGHRS, CDR2 YFSETQ. CDR3 bases: TGCGCCAGCAGCTCCGGGGCGAGCGGGGGGGCCGGAGTGGCAGATACGCAGTATTTT. Translating it yields CASSSGASGGAGVADTQYF.

At least ten counts were recorded for this clonotype. The CDR3 reads CASSWGQGIETQYF. CDR3 DNA sequence: TGTGCCAGCAGCTGGGGACAGGGGATCGAGACCCAGTACTTC. The chain combines TRBV12-3 or TRBV12-4 with TRBJ2-5; 10 nucleotides align to TRBD1. Trimming at V came to 6 bases and at J to 5 bases, leaving 6 bases not matched to a gene. There are 14 residues in the CDR3.

This clonotype was detected ten times or more. This sequence joins TRBV30 and TRBJ2-7, with 7 bases aligning to TRBD1. The length of the CDR3 is 12 residues. V lost 2 bases to trimming and J lost 10 bases; unmatched junction nucleotides: 8. The germline V gene encodes CDR1 GTSNPN and CDR2 SVGIG (reference sequence). CDR3 in amino acids: CAWSPTGKVQYF. The CDR3 nucleotides read TGTGCCTGGAGTCCGACAGGGAAAGTACAGTACTTC.

This clonotype was seen many times. The genes are TRBV7-9 and TRBJ1-2; D remains ambiguous. The V end was cut by 5 bases, the J end by 5 bases, with 12 bases between. Germline V lookup: CDR1 SEHNR, CDR2 FQNEAQ (reference sequence). The length of the CDR3 is 13 residues. CDR3 loop: CASSNDGLYGYTF. Written as DNA, the CDR3 is TGTGCCAGCAGCAACGACGGACTTTATGGCTACACCTTC.

In its sample, this clonotype was seen many times. The V and J genes are TRBV5-4 and TRBJ2-5; weak D call: TRBD1 (6 bases). Trimming pared 1 base from V and 7 bases from J, leaving 14 bases between. The germline V gene has CDR1 SGHNT and CDR2 YYREEE (reference sequence). This CDR3 contains 14 residues. Here the CDR3 DNA reads TGTGCCAGCAGCTTGTTGGACCTACAGGGGACCCAGTACTTC. This encodes CASSLLDLQGTQYF.

This clonotype was counted between two and nine times. The genes are TRBV20-1 and TRBJ2-5, with D possibly matching TRBD2 (6 bases). From germline, CDR1 is DFQATT and CDR2 SNEGSKA (reference sequence). The V end was cut by 5 bases, the J end by 4 bases, with 11 bases between. The CDR3 is 12 residues long. The DNA of the CDR3 is TGCAGTGCTTGGAGGGCAGGAGAGACCCAGTACTTC. Encoded protein: CSAWRAGETQYF.